The present entry profiles one TCR beta chain with its context. Its antigen is unknown. Base qualities were left out, and no much larger clone turns up one base away. The CDR3 regions of human TCRbeta chains were analyzed by immunosequencing. Per the authors' processing: Repertoire TCRs were checked for matches against a reference library of SARS-CoV-2-specific TCRs that had been generated using the MIRA antigen-specificity platform. Breadth was defined as the fraction of unique TCRs that were SARS-CoV-2-associated, and depth was defined as the fraction of total T cells that were SARS-CoV-2-associated. Using the MIRA data, every spike-specific TCR was mapped to the spike region that the TCR reacted to and assigned to either a CD4 or a CD8 class. Log10-transformed breadth and depth values were compared by one-way ANOVA with Sidak's multiple comparisons tests. Imported from immuneACCESS, the table was reduced by TCRdb to in-frame sequences with V and J called. These copies leave out some clones; in studies compared against another copy, an unresolved V gene accounts for under half, and the cause of the remainder is not known. The DNA was the basis for D and trimming; V, J and clone size are from that table. This sample gives 90,000 to 150,000 clones in total; about 83% of them show up just once. In total, the top ten clones hold 9% to 15% of the sample.

The data were obtained in a study of T cell responses to AZD1222 COVID-19 vaccine (TCRdb year 2021). In terms of the full investigation: AZD1222 recipients with second doses at about 4 weeks or about 12 weeks were pooled, because spike-specific TCR depth and breadth did not differ between schedules. TCR sequencing was performed for 230 to 250 trial participants, of whom around 200 were given two doses of AZD1222 and some 25 were given two doses of MenACWY control vaccine. Enrollment into the trials was organized by age into subgroups of 18-55, 56-69 and 70-plus years, and those subgroups contained roughly 150, 30 and 60 TCR-sequenced participants, respectively. The study at large found these results: Because no day 14 peak-response samples were available, the repertoires could be characterized only after the peak T cell response. Participants were mostly white British, with more females than males. The authors suggested clonal diversity may have been underestimated. After two AZD1222 doses, both the breadth and the depth of spike-specific TCRs were significantly higher than at day 0 and than in MenACWY recipients. Conclusions about previously exposed vaccinees are limited, since just a handful of AZD1222 recipients were seropositive for SARS-CoV-2 at baseline. In the small 56-69-year group, the increase in depth fell short of significance, most likely because of low power. Vaccine-associated CD4 TCRs spanned the whole spike protein, with dominant responses in regions 160-218 and 743-854. Nearly half of unique spike-specific TCRs reportedly recognized epitopes outside regions mutated in the B.1.351 and B.1.1.7 variants.

CDR1 and CDR2 (SGHVS, FQNEAQ) derive from the germline V gene. The CDR3 covers 14 residues, taking in both the cysteine and the phenylalanine. The kept DNA is CDR3 alone, 42 bases in frame from the first base. Trimming removed 2 bases from V and 5 bases from J; the gene matches leave 4 bases unexplained. Read against the paper, the sample's time point label means: baseline before first vaccination. Samples from vaccinated people were obtained from the UK trials COV001 and COV002, which included a single-blind randomized controlled phase 2/3 trial of AZD1222 (ChAdOx1 nCoV-19) in healthy adults. For TCRbeta chain sequencing, PBMC samples from trial participants were taken at day 0 and at day 28 after the second dose.

The sample here was peripheral blood, taken on day 0 of AZD1222 vaccination. The receptor was isolated from an adult in good health. This sequence uses TRBV7-8 and TRBJ2-7; TRBD1 lines up with 9 middle nucleotides. Here is the DNA: TGTGCCAGCAGCTTATACGGGACAGGGCACGAGCAGTACTTC. This is translated as CASSLYGTGHEQYF. Reference TRBV7-8 and TRBJ2-7 proteins supply the regions before and after the CDR3; the full variable domain is: GAGVSQSPRYKVAKRGQDVALRCDPISGHVSLFWYQQALGQGPEFLTYFQNEAQLDKSGLPSDRFFAERPEGSVSTLKIQRTQQEDSAVYLCASSLYGTGHEQYFGPGTRLTVT.